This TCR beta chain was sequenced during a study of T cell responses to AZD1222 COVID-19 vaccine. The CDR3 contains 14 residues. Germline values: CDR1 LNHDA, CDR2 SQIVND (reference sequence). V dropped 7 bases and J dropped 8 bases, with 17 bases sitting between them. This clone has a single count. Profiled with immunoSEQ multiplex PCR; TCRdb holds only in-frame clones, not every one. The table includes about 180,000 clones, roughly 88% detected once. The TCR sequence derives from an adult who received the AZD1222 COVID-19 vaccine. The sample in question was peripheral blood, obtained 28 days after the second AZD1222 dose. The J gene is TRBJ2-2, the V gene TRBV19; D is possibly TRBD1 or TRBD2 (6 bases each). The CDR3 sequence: CASTTGGTIGELFF. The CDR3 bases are TGTGCCAGTACCACTGGGGGGACAATAGGGGAGCTGTTTTTT.